This T cell receptor beta chain was observed in a study of radiotherapy plus CTLA-4 blockade in lung cancer. For the study at large: Disease control reached more than 25%, with objective responses in about 19%. Study results and caveats: Expansion in blood of tumor-derived TCR clones was seen after radiotherapy plus ipilimumab.

Profiled with immunoSEQ multiplex PCR; TCRdb holds only in-frame clones, not every one. The sample carries approximately 100,000 clones, 85% recorded once. Receiving focal radiation plus CTLA-4 blockade with ipilimumab were patients who had chemo-refractory metastatic non-small-cell lung cancer. A remark on this clone: Its antigen remains unidentified.

Germline loops: CDR1 KGHSH, CDR2 LQKENI. The CDR3 spans 15 residues. V was shortened by 4 bases and J by 4 bases, with 14 bases between the two germline ends. The specimen comprised peripheral blood, sampled from a patient treated with radiotherapy plus ipilimumab. The J gene is TRBJ2-1, the V gene TRBV18; tentatively, D is TRBD1 (6 bases). The sequence derives from a human donor with non-small cell lung cancer that progressed on radiotherapy plus ipilimumab. Some clones in this sample may be carry-over from other donors' samples. Written as DNA, the CDR3 is TGTGCCAGCTCACAACAGGGAGAGGCTTACAATGAGCAGTTCTTC. Protein sequence: CASSQQGEAYNEQFF.